A single sample gave rise to the 14 T cell receptor beta chains below, sequenced in a study of T cell responses to AZD1222 COVID-19 vaccine. Sequencing used immunoSEQ multiplex PCR; TCRdb keeps in-frame clones, though not all of them. The sample records some 120,000 clones, around 80% being singletons. The sequencing used peripheral blood, collected 28 days after the second AZD1222 dose. The source is an adult who received the AZD1222 COVID-19 vaccine.

This clone was seen more than once but under ten times. V gene TRBV7-9 combines with J gene TRBJ2-7; D is perhaps TRBD1 or TRBD2 (5 bases each). From germline, CDR1 is SEHNR and CDR2 FQNEAQ (reference sequence). V was shortened by 5 bases and J by 8 bases, with 16 bases between the two germline ends. This CDR3 contains 13 residues. The CDR3 region is CASSPEGPPQQYF. In DNA, the CDR3 is TGTGCCAGCAGCCCTGAGGGGCCCCCTCAGCAGTACTTC.

This chain links TRBV3-1 (or the pseudogene TRBV3-2) with TRBJ2-3; 10 bases match TRBD1. Germline V lookup: CDR1 LGHDT, CDR2 YNNKEL (reference sequence). V gave up 1 base and J gave up 4 bases; unmatched junction bases: 5. The CDR3 sequence is 16 residues long. In nucleotides, the CDR3 is TGTGCCAGCAGCCAAGTCGACAGGGGGCGCGCAGATACGCAGTATTTT. Translating it yields CASSQVDRGRADTQYF.

V is TRBV5-1 and J is TRBJ2-2; no clear D gene. The CDR3 extends over 13 amino acids. Trimming took 0 bases from V and 13 from J, leaving 13 bases between them. The germline gives CDR1 SGHRS, CDR2 YFSETQ. The CDR3 loop is CASSLASDPRLFF. In DNA, the CDR3 is TGCGCCAGCAGCTTGGCCTCGGACCCTCGGCTGTTTTTT.

The rearrangement links TRBV6-5 to TRBJ1-5; unclear D gene. The CDR3 contains 13 residues. CDR1 is MNHEY and CDR2 is SVGAGI in the germline V gene. With 6 bases removed from V and 0 bases from J, the gap between germline ends came to 6 bases. As DNA, the CDR3 is TGTGCCAGCAGGGGAGATAGCAATCAGCCCCAGCATTTT. Its translation is CASRGDSNQPQHF.

V is TRBV6-5 and J is TRBJ2-1, with D hard to call. Trimming took off 4 bases at V and 0 bases at J, with 7 bases between the two ends. Germline-derived CDR1 and CDR2 are MNHEY and SVGAGI. This CDR3 is built from 14 residues. The CDR3 nucleotides read TGTGCCAGCAGTTCGACACACTCCTACAATGAGCAGTTCTTC. This encodes CASSSTHSYNEQFF.

Here the CDR3 reads CASSFTSTGLEKLFF. DNA of the CDR3: TGCGCCAGCAGTTTCACCTCGACAGGGTTGGAAAAACTGTTTTTT. The rearrangement links TRBV5-1 to TRBJ1-4; 7 bases are a match to TRBD1. CDR3 length: 15 amino acids. CDR1 is SGHRS, CDR2 YFSETQ, per germline. With 5 bases clipped from V and 8 bases from J, the junction kept 12 bases outside the gene matches.

The J gene is TRBJ2-2, the V gene TRBV7-9; perhaps TRBD1 as D (5 bases). V shed 7 bases and J shed 5 bases, with 17 bases lying between them. The CDR3 loop spans 15 amino acids. Germline CDR1 is SEHNR and CDR2 is FQNEAQ (reference sequence). This CDR3 reads CASNSGFGRTGELFF. CDR3 sequence (DNA): TGTGCCAGCAACTCAGGGTTTGGTCGTACCGGGGAGCTGTTTTTT.

The rearrangement uses TRBV3-1 (or the pseudogene TRBV3-2) and TRBJ1-1; TRBD1 agrees at 7 bases. Losses at the gene ends were 4 bases for V and 4 bases for J; bases not matched to a gene: 12. CDR3 length equals 16 residues. In germline, CDR1 is LGHDT, CDR2 YNNKEL (reference sequence). DNA for the CDR3: TGTGCCAGCAGCCGCATTTCAGCTTCAGGGGGCACTGAAGCTTTCTTT. Translation: CASSRISASGGTEAFF.

The chain uses TRBV28 and TRBJ2-2, with 8 bases aligning to TRBD2. Germline V lookup: CDR1 MDHEN, CDR2 SYDVKM. There are 14 residues in the CDR3. V trimming: 1 base; J trimming: 11 bases; junction bases outside the gene matches: 6. CDR3 bases: TGTGCCAGCAGTTTATCCGGGACTAGAGGCGAGCTGTTTTTT. Translation: CASSLSGTRGELFF.

The V call is TRBV29-1, the J call TRBJ2-4; tentative D call: TRBD1 (5 bases). Germline assignment: CDR1 SQVTM and CDR2 ANQGSEA. V gave up 5 bases and J gave up 6 bases, with 11 bases separating them. This CDR3 region has 12 residues. The CDR3 DNA reads TGCAGCGTTACCGACAGAGCAAACATTCAGTACTTC. Protein: CSVTDRANIQYF.

V and J are TRBV7-9 and TRBJ1-1; 7 bases map to TRBD1. Germline CDR1 and CDR2: SEHNR and FQNEAQ (reference sequence). The length of the CDR3 is 15 residues. The V and J ends lost 4 bases and 1 base, in that order; junction bases with no gene match: 6. Here the CDR3 DNA reads TGTGCCAGCAGCTCAAGACAGGGACAGAACACTGAAGCTTTCTTT. As protein: CASSSRQGQNTEAFF.

The chain employs TRBV12-3 or TRBV12-4 and TRBJ2-7, with 8 bases that match TRBD1. This CDR3 has 12 residues. V shed 6 bases, J shed 6 bases, and the junction held 4 bases outside the gene matches. Here the CDR3 reads CASRRQGLEQYF. The CDR3 region has the DNA TGTGCCAGCAGAAGACAGGGGCTCGAGCAGTACTTC.

The rearrangement links TRBV5-1 to TRBJ1-1; the D is unclear. CDR1 is SGHRS, CDR2 YFSETQ, per germline. This CDR3 is 13 amino acids long. Trimming shortened V by 4 bases and J by 5 bases, and 12 bases separated the two germline ends. CDR3 region: CASSQLRSTEAFF. CDR3 nucleotide sequence: TGCGCCAGCAGCCAGTTGAGGAGTACTGAAGCTTTCTTT.

The chain combines TRBV7-8 with TRBJ1-4, with D unresolved. Germline V gene sequence: CDR1 SGHVS, CDR2 FQNEAQ. The V end lost 5 bases, the J end lost 6 bases, and 13 bases lay between the germline ends. The CDR3 contains 14 residues. In DNA, the CDR3 is TGTGCCAGCAGCCCAGAGGGCCCATATGAAAAACTGTTTTTT. Protein: CASSPEGPYEKLFF. Using reference TRBV7-8 and TRBJ1-4 for the parts outside the CDR3, the full variable domain is GAGVSQSPRYKVAKRGQDVALRCDPISGHVSLFWYQQALGQGPEFLTYFQNEAQLDKSGLPSDRFFAERPEGSVSTLKIQRTQQEDSAVYLCASSPEGPYEKLFFGSGTQLSVL.